The T cell receptor beta chain described here comes from a study of blood T cell repertoires in COVID-19. About the research overall: The United States, Italy and Spain supplied acute and convalescent COVID-19 samples. PBMCs, B-cell-depleted T cells, or T cells were the source of the cDNA or gDNA that made up the material.

V was clipped by 2 bases and J by 0 bases, with 6 bases between them. The CDR3 consists of 14 residues. The germline V gene has CDR1 MGHRA and CDR2 YSYEKL. Methods used by the authors: The authors estimated nucleated cell counts from reference gene primer amplification. Method: immunoSEQ multiplex PCR; TCRdb's copy keeps in-frame clones and lacks some. V, J and clone size are those of that table, while D and trimming were read from the DNA. The data hold about 180,000 clones, with about 88% observed a single time. This rearrangement joins TRBV4-1 to TRBJ2-3, with unresolved D. Sequencing used peripheral blood. This receptor was identified in a woman aged 25 to 39 with active or convalescent COVID-19. CDR3 sequence: CASSQSKSTDTQYF. CDR3 nucleotide sequence: TGCGCCAGCAGCCAATCTAAGAGCACAGATACGCAGTATTTT.